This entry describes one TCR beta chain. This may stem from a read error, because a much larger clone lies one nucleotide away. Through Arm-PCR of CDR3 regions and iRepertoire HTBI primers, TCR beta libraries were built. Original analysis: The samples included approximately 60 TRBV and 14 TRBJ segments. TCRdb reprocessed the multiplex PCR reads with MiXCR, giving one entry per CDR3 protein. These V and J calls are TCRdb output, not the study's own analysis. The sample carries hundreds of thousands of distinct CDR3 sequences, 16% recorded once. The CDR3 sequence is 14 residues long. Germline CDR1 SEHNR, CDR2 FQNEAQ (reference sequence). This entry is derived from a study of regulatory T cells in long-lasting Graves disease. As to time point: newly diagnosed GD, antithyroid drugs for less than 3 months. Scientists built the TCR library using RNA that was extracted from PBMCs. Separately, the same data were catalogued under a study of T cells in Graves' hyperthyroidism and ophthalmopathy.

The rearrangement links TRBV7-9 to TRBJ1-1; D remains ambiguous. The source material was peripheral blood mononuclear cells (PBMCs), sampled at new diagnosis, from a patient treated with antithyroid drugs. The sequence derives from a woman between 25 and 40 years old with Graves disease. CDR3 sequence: CASGLPPRDTEAFF. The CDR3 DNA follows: TGTGCCAGCGGCTTACCCCCACGGGACACTGAAGCTTTCTTT.